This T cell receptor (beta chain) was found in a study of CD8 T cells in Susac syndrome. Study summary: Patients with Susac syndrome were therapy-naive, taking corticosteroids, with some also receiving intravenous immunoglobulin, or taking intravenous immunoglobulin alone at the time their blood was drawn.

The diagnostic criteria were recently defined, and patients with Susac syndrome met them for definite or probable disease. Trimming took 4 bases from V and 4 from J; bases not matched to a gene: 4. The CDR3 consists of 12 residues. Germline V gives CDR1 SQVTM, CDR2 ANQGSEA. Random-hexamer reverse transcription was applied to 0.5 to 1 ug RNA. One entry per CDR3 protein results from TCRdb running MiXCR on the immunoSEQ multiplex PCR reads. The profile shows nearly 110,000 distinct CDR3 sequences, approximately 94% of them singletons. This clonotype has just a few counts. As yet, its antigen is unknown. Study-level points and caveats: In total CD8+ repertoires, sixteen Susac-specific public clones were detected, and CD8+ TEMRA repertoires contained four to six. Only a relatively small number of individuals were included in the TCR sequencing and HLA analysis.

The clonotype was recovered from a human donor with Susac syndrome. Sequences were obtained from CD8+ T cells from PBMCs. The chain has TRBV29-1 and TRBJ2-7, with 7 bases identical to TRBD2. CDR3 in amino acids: CSVVVGGYEQYF. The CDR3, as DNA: TGCAGCGTTGTGGTGGGGGGGTACGAGCAGTACTTC.